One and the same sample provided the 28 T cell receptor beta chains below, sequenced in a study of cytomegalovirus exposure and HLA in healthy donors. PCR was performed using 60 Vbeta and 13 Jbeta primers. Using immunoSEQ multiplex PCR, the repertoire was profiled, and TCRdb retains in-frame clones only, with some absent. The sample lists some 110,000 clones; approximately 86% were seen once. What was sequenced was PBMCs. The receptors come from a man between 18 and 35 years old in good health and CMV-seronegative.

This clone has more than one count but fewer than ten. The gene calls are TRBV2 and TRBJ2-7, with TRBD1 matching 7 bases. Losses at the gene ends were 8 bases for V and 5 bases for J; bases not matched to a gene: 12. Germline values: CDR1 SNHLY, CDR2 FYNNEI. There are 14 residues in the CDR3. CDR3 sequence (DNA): TGTGCCAGCCTTTCCGACAGGGTACTGGACGAGCAGTACTTC. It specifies CASLSDRVLDEQYF.

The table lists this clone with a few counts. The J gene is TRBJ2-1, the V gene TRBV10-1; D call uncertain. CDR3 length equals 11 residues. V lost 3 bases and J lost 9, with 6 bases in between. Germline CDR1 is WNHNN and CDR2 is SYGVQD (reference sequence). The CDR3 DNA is TGCGCCAGCAGTGATGGAGCTGAGCAGTTCTTC. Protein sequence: CASSDGAEQFF.

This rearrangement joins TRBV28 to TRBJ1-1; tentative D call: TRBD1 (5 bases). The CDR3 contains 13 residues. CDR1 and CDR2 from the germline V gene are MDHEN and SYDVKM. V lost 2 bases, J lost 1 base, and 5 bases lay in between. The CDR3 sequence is CASSLTGNTEAFF. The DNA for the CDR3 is TGTGCCAGCAGTTTAACAGGGAACACTGAAGCTTTCTTT.

Here the CDR3 reads CASSPPPELAGALSSYEQYF. The CDR3 coding sequence is TGTGCCAGCAGCCCCCCCCCGGAACTAGCGGGAGCCTTGAGCTCCTACGAGCAGTACTTC. The J gene is TRBJ2-7, the V gene TRBV13, with 11 bases lining up with TRBD2. Germline CDR1 is PRHDT and CDR2 is FYEKMQ (reference sequence). The CDR3 sequence is 20 residues long. Losses at the gene ends were 5 bases for V and 0 bases for J; bases not matched to a gene: 18.

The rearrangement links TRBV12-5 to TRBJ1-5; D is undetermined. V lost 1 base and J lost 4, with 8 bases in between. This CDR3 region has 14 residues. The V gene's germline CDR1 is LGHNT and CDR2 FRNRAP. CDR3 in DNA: TGTGCTAGTGGTTTGGGACGGAGGAATCAGCCCCAGCATTTT. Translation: CASGLGRRNQPQHF.

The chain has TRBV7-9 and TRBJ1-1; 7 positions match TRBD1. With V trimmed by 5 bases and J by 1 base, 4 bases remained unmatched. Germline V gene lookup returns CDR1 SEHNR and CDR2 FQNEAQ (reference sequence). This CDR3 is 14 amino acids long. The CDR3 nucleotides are TGTGCCAGCAGCCTCCGACAGGGGAACACTGAAGCTTTCTTT. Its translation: CASSLRQGNTEAFF.

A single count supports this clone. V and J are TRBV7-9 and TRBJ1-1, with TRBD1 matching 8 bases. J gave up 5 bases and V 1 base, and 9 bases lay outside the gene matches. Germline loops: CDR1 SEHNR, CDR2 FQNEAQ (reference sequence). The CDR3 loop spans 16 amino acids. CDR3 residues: CASSLGDRLYTTEAFF. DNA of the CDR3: TGTGCCAGCAGCTTAGGGGACAGGCTGTACACGACTGAAGCTTTCTTT.

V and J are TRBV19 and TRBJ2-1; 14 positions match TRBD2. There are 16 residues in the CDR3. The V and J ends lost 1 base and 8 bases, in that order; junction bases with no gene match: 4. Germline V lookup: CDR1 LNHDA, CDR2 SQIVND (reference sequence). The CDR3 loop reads CASSIGGGLAGDEQFF. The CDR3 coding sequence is TGTGCCAGTAGTATAGGGGGGGGACTAGCGGGAGATGAGCAGTTCTTC.

The CDR3 is CAISVGLQETQYF. The CDR3 nucleotides are TGTGCCATCAGTGTAGGACTACAAGAGACCCAGTACTTC. V gene TRBV10-3 combines with J gene TRBJ2-5, with D possibly TRBD2 on 6 matching bases. Germline V lookup: CDR1 ENHRY, CDR2 SYGVKD. With 4 bases removed from V and 2 bases from J, the gap between germline ends came to 8 bases. The CDR3 is 13 amino acids.

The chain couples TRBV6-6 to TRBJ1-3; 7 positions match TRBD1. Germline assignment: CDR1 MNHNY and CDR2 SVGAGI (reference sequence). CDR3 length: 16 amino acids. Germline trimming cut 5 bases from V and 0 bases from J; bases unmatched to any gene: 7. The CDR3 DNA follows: TGTGCCAGCAGTAAATCCGACAGGGACTCTGGAAACACCATATATTTT. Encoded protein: CASSKSDRDSGNTIYF.

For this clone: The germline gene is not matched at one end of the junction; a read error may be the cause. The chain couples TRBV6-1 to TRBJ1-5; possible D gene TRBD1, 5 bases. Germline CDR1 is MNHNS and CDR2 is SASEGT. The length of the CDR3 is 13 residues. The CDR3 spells CAGRDQDSQPQHF. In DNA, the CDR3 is TGTGCCGGCAGGGATCAGGATTCACAGCCCCAGCATTTT.

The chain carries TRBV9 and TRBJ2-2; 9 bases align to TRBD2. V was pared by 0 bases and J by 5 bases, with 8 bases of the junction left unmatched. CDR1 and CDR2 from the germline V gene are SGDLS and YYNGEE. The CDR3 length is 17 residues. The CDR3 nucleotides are TGTGCCAGCAGCGTAGAGAGAGCGGGAGGCTGGACCGGGGAGCTGTTTTTT. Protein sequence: CASSVERAGGWTGELFF.

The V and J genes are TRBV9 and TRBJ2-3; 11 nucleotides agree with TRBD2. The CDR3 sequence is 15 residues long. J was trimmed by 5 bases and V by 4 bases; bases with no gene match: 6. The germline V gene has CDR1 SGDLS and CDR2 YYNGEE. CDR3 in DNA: TGTGCCAGCAGCAAGACTAGCGGGACAGGAGATACGCAGTATTTT. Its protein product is CASSKTSGTGDTQYF. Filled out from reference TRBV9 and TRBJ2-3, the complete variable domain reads DSGVTQTPKHLITATGQRVTLRCSPRSGDLSVYWYQQSLDQGLQFLIQYYNGEERAKGNILERFSAQQFPDLHSELNLSSLELGDSALYFCASSKTSGTGDTQYFGPGTRLTVL.

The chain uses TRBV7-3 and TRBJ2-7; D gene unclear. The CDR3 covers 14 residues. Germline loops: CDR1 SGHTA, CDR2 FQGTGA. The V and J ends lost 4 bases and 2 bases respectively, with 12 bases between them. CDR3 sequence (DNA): TGTGCCAGCAGCTCATCAGACTTAGCCTACGAGCAGTACTTC. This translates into CASSSSDLAYEQYF.

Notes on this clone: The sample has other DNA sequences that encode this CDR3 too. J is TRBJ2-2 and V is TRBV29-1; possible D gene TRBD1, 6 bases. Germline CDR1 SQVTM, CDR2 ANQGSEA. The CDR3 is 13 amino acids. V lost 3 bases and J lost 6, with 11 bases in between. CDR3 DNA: TGCAGCGTTGAGGCAGGGGTGCCCGGGGAGCTGTTTTTT. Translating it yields CSVEAGVPGELFF.

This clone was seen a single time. Here the CDR3 reads CASSSPGLVNYEQYF. Written as DNA, the CDR3 is TGTGCCAGCAGTTCCCCAGGGCTGGTGAACTACGAGCAGTACTTC. The gene calls are TRBV6-6 and TRBJ2-7, with D perhaps matching TRBD1 (5 bases). V lost 4 bases, J lost 3 bases, and 16 bases lay in between. The CDR3 totals 15 residues. Germline V gene data show CDR1 as MNHNY and CDR2 as SVGAGI (reference sequence).

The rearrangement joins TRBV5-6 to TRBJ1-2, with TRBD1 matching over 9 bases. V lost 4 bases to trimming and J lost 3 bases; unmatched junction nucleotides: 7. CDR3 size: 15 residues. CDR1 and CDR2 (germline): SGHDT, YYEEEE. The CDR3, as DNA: TGTGCCAGCAGCCTCAAGGGACAGGGAGACTATGGCTACACCTTC. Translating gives CASSLKGQGDYGYTF.

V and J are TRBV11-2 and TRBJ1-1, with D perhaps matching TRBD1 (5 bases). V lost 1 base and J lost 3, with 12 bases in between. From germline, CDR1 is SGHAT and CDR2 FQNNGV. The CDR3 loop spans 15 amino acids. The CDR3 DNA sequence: TGTGCCAGCAGCTTAGTGCAGGGCCTAGACACTGAAGCTTTCTTT. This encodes CASSLVQGLDTEAFF.

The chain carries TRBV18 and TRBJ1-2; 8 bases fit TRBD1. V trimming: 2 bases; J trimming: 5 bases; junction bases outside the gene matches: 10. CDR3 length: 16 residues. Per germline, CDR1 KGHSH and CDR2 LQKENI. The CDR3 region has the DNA TGTGCCAGCTCACCAGAGACAGGGGTCCAAATTTATGGCTACACCTTC. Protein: CASSPETGVQIYGYTF.

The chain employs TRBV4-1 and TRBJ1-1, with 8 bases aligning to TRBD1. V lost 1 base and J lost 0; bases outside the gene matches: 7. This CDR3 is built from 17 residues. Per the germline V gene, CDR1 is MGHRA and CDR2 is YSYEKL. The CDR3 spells CASSQGKDRALNTEAFF. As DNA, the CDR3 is TGCGCCAGCAGCCAAGGGAAGGACAGGGCCTTGAACACTGAAGCTTTCTTT.

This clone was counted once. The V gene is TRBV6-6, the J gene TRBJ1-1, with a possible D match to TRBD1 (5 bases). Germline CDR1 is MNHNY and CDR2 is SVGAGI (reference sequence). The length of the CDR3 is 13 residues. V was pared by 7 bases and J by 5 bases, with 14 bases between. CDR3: CASIPNKGTEAFF. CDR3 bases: TGTGCCAGCATCCCAAACAAGGGGACTGAAGCTTTCTTT.

The CDR3 bases are TGTGCCTGGAGGCGACAGGGGGCGCGCACAGATACGCAGTATTTT. This sequence encodes CAWRRQGARTDTQYF. This chain links TRBV30 with TRBJ2-3; 10 nucleotides match TRBD1. CDR1 and CDR2 from the germline V gene are GTSNPN and SVGIG (reference sequence). The trim removed 3 bases at V and 1 base at J, leaving 4 bases unmatched. The CDR3 runs to 15 residues.

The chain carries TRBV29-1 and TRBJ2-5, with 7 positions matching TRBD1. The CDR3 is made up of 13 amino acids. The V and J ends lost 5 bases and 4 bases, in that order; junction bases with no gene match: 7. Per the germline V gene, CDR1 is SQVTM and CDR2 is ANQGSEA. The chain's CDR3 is CSVFTGVRETQYF. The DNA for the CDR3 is TGCAGCGTTTTCACAGGGGTTCGAGAGACCCAGTACTTC.

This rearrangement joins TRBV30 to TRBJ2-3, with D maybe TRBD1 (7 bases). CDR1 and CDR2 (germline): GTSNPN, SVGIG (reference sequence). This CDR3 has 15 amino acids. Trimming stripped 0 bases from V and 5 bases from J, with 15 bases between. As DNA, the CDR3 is TGTGCCTGGAGTGTAGGAGGGGGCTGGGAAGATACGCAGTATTTT. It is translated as CAWSVGGGWEDTQYF.

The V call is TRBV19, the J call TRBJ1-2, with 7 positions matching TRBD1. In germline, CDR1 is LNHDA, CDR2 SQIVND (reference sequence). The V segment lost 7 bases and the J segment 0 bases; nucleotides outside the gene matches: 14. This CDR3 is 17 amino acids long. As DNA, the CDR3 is TGTGCCAGTACCCTCAGGCCAGGGGGAGCGGCTAACTATGGCTACACCTTC. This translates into CASTLRPGGAANYGYTF.

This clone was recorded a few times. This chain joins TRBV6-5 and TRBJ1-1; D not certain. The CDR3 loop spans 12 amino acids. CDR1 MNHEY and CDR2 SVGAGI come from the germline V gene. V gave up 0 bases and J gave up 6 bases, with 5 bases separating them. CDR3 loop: CASSYSRSEAFF. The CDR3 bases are TGTGCCAGCAGTTACTCTCGGTCTGAAGCTTTCTTT.

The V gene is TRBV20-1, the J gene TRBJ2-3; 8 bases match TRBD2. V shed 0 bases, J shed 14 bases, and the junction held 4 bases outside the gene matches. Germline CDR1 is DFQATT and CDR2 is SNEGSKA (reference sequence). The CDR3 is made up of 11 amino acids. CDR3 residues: CSARDGGGRYF. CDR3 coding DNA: TGCAGTGCTAGAGACGGGGGGGGCCGGTATTTT.

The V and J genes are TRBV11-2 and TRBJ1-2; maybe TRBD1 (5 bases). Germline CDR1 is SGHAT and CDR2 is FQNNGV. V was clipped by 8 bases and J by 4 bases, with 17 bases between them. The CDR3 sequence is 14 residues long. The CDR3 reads CASRGTDPLYGYTF. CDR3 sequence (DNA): TGTGCCAGCCGGGGGACGGATCCTCTCTATGGCTACACCTTC.